Described below is a single T cell receptor (beta chain) sequence and its context. Its cognate antigen is unknown. These data originate in a study of cytomegalovirus exposure and HLA in healthy donors. In the study overall: Later analysis reported that the 110 or so validation repertoires shared the platform of the approximately 670 first-cohort repertoires. Whole-study findings and limits: Some TCR beta chains (over 150 of them) were listed as cytomegalovirus-associated. Most TCR sequences were uncommon, yet certain public TCRs appeared in many donors.

TCRdb's table, derived via immunoSEQ multiplex PCR, lists solely in-frame clones and lacks some. Among under 250,000 clones listed, about 90% were seen once. The length of the CDR3 is 14 residues. The germline gives CDR1 SQVTM, CDR2 ANQGSEA. J gave up 5 bases and V 7 bases, and 10 bases lay outside the gene matches. V gene TRBV29-1 combines with J gene TRBJ1-1; the match to TRBD1 covers 10 bases. This TCR was recovered from a woman younger than 35 in good health and CMV-seronegative. The sequencing input was PBMCs. CDR3 loop: CSAIEGGQGTEAFF. CDR3 bases: TGCAGCGCCATTGAAGGGGGACAGGGGACTGAAGCTTTCTTT.